Listed here is a single T cell receptor (beta chain). This specimen comes from a study of Ad26.COV2.S vaccination and SARS-CoV-2 variants. Treatment denoted: around 19 received Ad26.COV2.S at low or high dose, single or two shots; about 5 received placebo; per-sample allocation not given. The samples date from day 63 after the first vaccine or placebo injection. Germline CDR1 MNHEY, CDR2 SVGAGI. Trimming left V 7 bases short and J 6 bases short, with 14 bases between. The CDR3 consists of 13 residues. Assay: immunoSEQ multiplex PCR; the TCRdb copy retains only in-frame clones and omits some. The table lists around 340,000 clones, 86% of them singletons.

The TCR was taken from a person between 18 and 60 years old who received the Ad26.COV2.S COVID-19 vaccine or a placebo. V is TRBV6-5 and J is TRBJ2-3; D tentatively reads TRBD1 or TRBD2 (5 bases each). This sample comprised peripheral blood, obtained in a trial of Ad26.COV2.S vaccine versus placebo. CDR3 nucleotides: TGTGCCAGCACCTCACCGTGGGGGGATACGCAGTATTTT. As protein: CASTSPWGDTQYF.